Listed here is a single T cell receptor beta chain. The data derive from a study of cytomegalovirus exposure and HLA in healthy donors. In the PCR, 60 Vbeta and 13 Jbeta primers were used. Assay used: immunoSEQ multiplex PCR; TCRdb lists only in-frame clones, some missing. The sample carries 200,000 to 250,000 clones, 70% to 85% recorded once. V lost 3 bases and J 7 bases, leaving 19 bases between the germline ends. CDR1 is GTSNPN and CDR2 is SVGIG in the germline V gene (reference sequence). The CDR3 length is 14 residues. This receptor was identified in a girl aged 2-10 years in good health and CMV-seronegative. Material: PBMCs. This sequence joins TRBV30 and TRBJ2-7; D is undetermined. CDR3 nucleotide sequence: TGTGCCTGGAGACCCTTTTCTACCCCCCTGGAGCAGTACTTC. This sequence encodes CAWRPFSTPLEQYF.